The next 29 T cell receptor beta chains were all read from a single sample in a study of T cells after yellow fever vaccination. Each CDR3 protein is one row after TCRdb ran MiXCR on the 5' RACE reads. The table lists around 120,000 distinct CDR3 sequences, about 16% of them singletons. Source: CD8+ T cells sorted from PBMCs, taken 5 days after the yellow fever booster vaccination. All receptors come from a young man who received the YFV17D yellow fever vaccine.

This clonotype was picked up many times. This chain joins TRBV10-3 and TRBJ2-2; D could derive from TRBD1 or TRBD2 (5 bases each). Germline-derived CDR1 and CDR2 are ENHRY and SYGVKD. The CDR3 is made up of 14 amino acids. The ends were cut back, 8 bases at V and 4 bases at J, with 14 bases in the middle. The CDR3 nucleotides are TGTGCCATCCCGGCGAGGGGTAGCACCGGGGAGCTGTTTTTT. This encodes CAIPARGSTGELFF.

There are a few counts of this clonotype. This sequence joins TRBV4-2 and TRBJ2-7, with D unresolved. V shed 1 base and J shed 6 bases, with 4 bases lying between them. In germline, CDR1 is LGHNA, CDR2 YNFKEQ. The CDR3 length is 11 residues. The CDR3 sequence is CASSQGPEQYF. In DNA, the CDR3 is TGTGCCAGCAGCCAAGGGCCCGAGCAGTACTTC.

This clonotype was detected many times. The chain uses TRBV10-3 and TRBJ2-1, with a possible D match to TRBD2 (5 bases). The CDR3 runs to 15 residues. V was cut by 3 bases and J by 12 bases, with 21 bases left in between. Germline V gives CDR1 ENHRY, CDR2 SYGVKD. CDR3 nucleotides: TGTGCCATCAGTGAAGTTAGAGGGTTGGCCCCGCGGCAGTTCTTC. This codes for CAISEVRGLAPRQFF.

Only a few counts were recorded for this clonotype. One end of the junction varies from germline; a read error may be responsible. The chain couples TRBV7-6 to TRBJ2-2, with D possibly called TRBD1 or TRBD2 (5 bases each). The length of the CDR3 is 16 residues. Per the germline V gene, CDR1 is SGHVS and CDR2 is FNYEAQ. This chain's CDR3 is CASSLGDPKNTGELFF. For the CDR3, the DNA is TGTGCCAGCAGTTTAGGGGACCCTAAGAACACCGGGGAGCTGTTTTTT.

There are many counts of this clonotype. V is TRBV3-1 and J is TRBJ2-3, with TRBD1 identical over 7 bases. The CDR3 has 20 amino acids. Unmatched junction bases numbered 21, after V lost 0 bases and J lost 6 bases. CDR1 and CDR2 (germline): LGHDT, YNNKEL (reference sequence). The CDR3 bases are TGTGCCAGCAGCCAAGAGTACAGGGGCGGACTGAGCGAACCCGGGGATACGCAGTATTTT. Residues: CASSQEYRGGLSEPGDTQYF.

The sample holds a few counts of this clonotype. The chain has TRBV6-5 and TRBJ2-1, with D maybe TRBD1 (5 bases). Looked up from germline, CDR1 is MNHEY and CDR2 is SVGAGI. Trimming shortened V by 4 bases and J by 7 bases, and 14 bases separated the two germline ends. CDR3 length equals 14 residues. CDR3 nucleotide sequence: TGTGCCAGCAGTTCCCCCGAGACAGCAAATGAGCAGTTCTTC. Amino acid sequence: CASSSPETANEQFF.

The rearrangement joins TRBV11-2 to TRBJ1-1; 7 positions agree with TRBD1. The CDR3 spans 13 residues. Germline CDR1 and CDR2: SGHAT and FQNNGV. The V and J ends lost 8 bases and 8 bases, in that order; junction bases with no gene match: 11. CDR3: CASCAWRGLEAFF. In DNA form, the CDR3 reads TGTGCCAGCTGCGCGTGGAGGGGGCTGGAAGCTTTCTTT.

The chain uses TRBV25-1 and TRBJ1-6; 7 bases are a match to TRBD1. Trimming took 3 bases from V and 8 from J; bases not matched to a gene: 1. CDR3 length equals 13 residues. Per germline, CDR1 MGHDK and CDR2 SYGVNS. The CDR3 loop reads CASSDQGDSPLHF. The CDR3 DNA follows: TGTGCCAGCAGTGACCAGGGGGATTCACCCCTCCACTTT.

J is TRBJ1-2 and V is TRBV10-3; no clear D gene. V lost 9 bases and J lost 1, with 12 bases in between. The CDR3 extends over 13 amino acids. Germline CDR1 is ENHRY and CDR2 is SYGVKD. The CDR3 nucleotides read TGTGCCATTCTAGACGGGTTTAACTATGGCTACACCTTC. Translation: CAILDGFNYGYTF.

The chain recombines TRBV4-3 with TRBJ2-5; 10 nucleotides match TRBD1. There are 15 residues in the CDR3. Losses at the gene ends were 2 bases for V and 5 bases for J; bases not matched to a gene: 5. Germline V lookup: CDR1 LGHNA, CDR2 YSLEER. The CDR3 spells CASSQRTGGDETQYF. The CDR3 DNA sequence: TGCGCCAGCAGCCAACGGACAGGGGGTGACGAGACCCAGTACTTC.

This clonotype was seen only a few times. The V and J genes are TRBV6-2 or TRBV6-3 and TRBJ2-1; D possibly corresponds to TRBD2 (5 bases). The V gene's germline CDR1 is MNHEY and CDR2 SVGEGT. The CDR3 sequence is 15 residues long. V was clipped by 2 bases and J by 9 bases, with 17 bases between them. The CDR3 protein is CASSYDGLPWGEQFF. CDR3 nucleotide sequence: TGTGCCAGCAGTTACGATGGACTCCCTTGGGGTGAGCAGTTCTTC.

The sample holds many counts of this clonotype. This rearrangement joins TRBV29-1 to TRBJ2-1, with D perhaps matching TRBD1 or TRBD2 (6 bases each). Germline lookup yields CDR1 SQVTM and CDR2 ANQGSEA. Trimming left V 8 bases short and J 7 bases short, with 18 bases between. This CDR3 region has 13 residues. The CDR3 nucleotides are TGCAGCTCTTGGGGGGCAGGTGGGAATGAGCAGTTCTTC. Protein: CSSWGAGGNEQFF.

This clonotype was observed a handful of times. The rearrangement joins TRBV4-3 to TRBJ2-2; D not resolved. Germline CDR1 and CDR2: LGHNA and YSLEER. Trimming removed 0 bases at V and 13 bases at J, with 21 bases between. The CDR3 is made up of 16 amino acids. The CDR3 reads CASSQDGGVRLRWLFF. The CDR3 bases are TGCGCCAGCAGCCAAGATGGTGGAGTACGGCTCCGGTGGCTGTTTTTT.

CDR3 in DNA: TGTGCCAGCAGTCATCTAGCGGGGGGGCAGCAGTTCTTC. This codes for CASSHLAGGQQFF. The gene calls are TRBV6-5 and TRBJ2-1; 12 bases align to TRBD2. Germline-derived CDR1 and CDR2 are MNHEY and SVGAGI. The CDR3 is 13 amino acids. Trimming at V came to 5 bases and at J to 11 bases, leaving 4 bases not matched to a gene.

This clonotype was counted only a few times. V is TRBV4-1 and J is TRBJ2-1, with unresolved D. The CDR3 has 15 residues. V was trimmed by 1 base and J by 3 bases, leaving 10 bases between them. CDR1 MGHRA and CDR2 YSYEKL come from the germline V gene. Here the CDR3 DNA reads TGCGCCAGCAGCCAAGTTACCCTCGGCTACAATGAGCAGTTCTTC. It codes for CASSQVTLGYNEQFF.

This chain uses TRBV12-3 or TRBV12-4 with TRBJ2-7, with TRBD2 identical over 9 bases. The CDR3 sequence is 14 residues long. The V segment lost 1 base and the J segment 6 bases; nucleotides outside the gene matches: 4. The CDR3 sequence is CASSLGSGGAEQYF. The CDR3 region has the DNA TGTGCCAGCAGTTTAGGTAGCGGGGGTGCCGAGCAGTACTTC.

V and J are TRBV6-2 or TRBV6-3 and TRBJ2-5; D uncertain. Deletions cut 2 bases from V and 7 bases from J, with 17 bases between. Germline V gene sequence: CDR1 MNHEY, CDR2 SVGEGT. The CDR3 extends over 15 amino acids. The CDR3 region has the DNA TGTGCCAGCAGTTACGCAGGAGCCTTCAAGTGGACCCAGTACTTC. Amino acids: CASSYAGAFKWTQYF.

This clonotype has only a few counts. V usage is TRBV18 and J usage is TRBJ2-3; D tentatively fits TRBD1 or TRBD2 (5 bases each). The germline V gene encodes CDR1 KGHSH and CDR2 LQKENI. The CDR3 is 17 residues long. Deletions cut 3 bases from V and 4 bases from J, with 20 bases between. For the CDR3, the DNA is TGTGCCAGCTCACCTTTAGGACTTGCTGGACACCCAGATACGCAGTATTTT. This sequence encodes CASSPLGLAGHPDTQYF.

This clonotype showed up just a few times. This rearrangement joins TRBV25-1 to TRBJ1-2; D gene unclear. Per germline, CDR1 MGHDK and CDR2 SYGVNS. The V gene lost 6 bases and the J gene lost 7 bases, with 12 bases spanning the gap. CDR3 length equals 12 residues. The chain's CDR3 is CASRSPGIGYTF. CDR3 DNA sequence: TGTGCCAGCAGATCTCCCGGGATTGGCTACACCTTC.

This clonotype was counted between two and nine times. The chain joins TRBV3-1 to TRBJ1-1, with 7 bases lining up with TRBD1. The CDR3 contains 13 residues. V was pared by 1 base and J by 9 bases, with 5 bases of the junction left unmatched. From germline, CDR1 is LGHDT and CDR2 YNNKEL (reference sequence). This chain's CDR3 is CASSQAPGQQAFF. For the CDR3, the DNA is TGTGCCAGCAGCCAAGCACCGGGACAGCAAGCTTTCTTT.

V gene TRBV25-1 combines with J gene TRBJ1-5; D is possibly TRBD1 (6 bases). V was trimmed by 5 bases and J by 3 bases, leaving 8 bases between them. The CDR3 loop spans 13 amino acids. The germline V gene has CDR1 MGHDK and CDR2 SYGVNS. Here the CDR3 reads CASSSGDNQPQHF. CDR3 coding DNA: TGTGCCAGCAGTTCAGGGGACAATCAGCCCCAGCATTTT.

This clonotype turned up a few times. The chain is built from TRBV4-1 and TRBJ1-2; D is perhaps TRBD1 (5 bases). Trimming cost V 4 bases and J 5 bases, with 14 bases left between them. The CDR3 is made up of 14 amino acids. CDR1 and CDR2 (germline): MGHRA, YSYEKL. The CDR3 reads CASSPGRRGYGYTF. The CDR3 DNA sequence: TGCGCCAGCAGCCCAGGGCGGAGGGGTTATGGCTACACCTTC.

This clonotype has a handful of counts. The chain recombines TRBV24-1 with TRBJ2-2; D not certain. Trimming removed 4 bases from V and 0 bases from J, with 11 bases in between. The CDR3 loop spans 16 amino acids. The V gene's germline CDR1 is KGHDR and CDR2 SFDVKD. CDR3 DNA sequence: TGTGCCACCAGTGAGTACGGATCCTCGAACACCGGGGAGCTGTTTTTT. Protein: CATSEYGSSNTGELFF.

This clonotype was observed a few times. V usage is TRBV7-9 and J usage is TRBJ1-4; D gene uncertain. This CDR3 is built from 14 residues. Trimming cost V 6 bases and J 12 bases, with 20 bases left between them. Germline V gene lookup returns CDR1 SEHNR and CDR2 FQNEAQ (reference sequence). As DNA, the CDR3 is TGTGCCAGCAGATACGACCTGACGGAGGATGAACTGTTTTTT. Its protein product is CASRYDLTEDELFF.

The chain recombines TRBV21-1 with TRBJ1-2; the table's D call of TRBD1 was not tested on the DNA. TRBV21-1 is assigned pseudogene status. The CDR3 contains 17 residues. CDR3 coding DNA: TGTGCCAGCAGCATGAAAGGACAGGGAACGAATTACTATGGCTACACCTTC. Translating gives CASSMKGQGTNYYGYTF.

V gene TRBV4-1 combines with J gene TRBJ1-5; D call uncertain. Trimming shortened V by 1 base and J by 5 bases, and 15 bases separated the two germline ends. This CDR3 is 16 amino acids long. The germline CDR1 and CDR2 sequences are MGHRA and YSYEKL. This CDR3 is CASSQVLTHPHQPQHF. Here the CDR3 DNA reads TGCGCCAGCAGCCAAGTTCTGACTCATCCCCATCAGCCCCAGCATTTT.

This clonotype was found a few times. This sequence joins TRBV12-5 and TRBJ1-1; possible D gene TRBD1, 6 bases. The germline gives CDR1 LGHNT, CDR2 FRNRAP. Trimming stripped 0 bases from V and 2 bases from J, with 10 bases between. The CDR3 is made up of 15 amino acids. CDR3 DNA sequence: TGTGCTAGTGGTTTGGTACAGGGATACAACACTGAAGCTTTCTTT. Residues: CASGLVQGYNTEAFF.

The rearrangement links TRBV6-2 or TRBV6-3 to TRBJ2-7, with a weak D call TRBD2 (5 bases). The length of the CDR3 is 12 residues. V shed 6 bases and J shed 3 bases, with 9 bases lying between them. The germline gives CDR1 MNHEY, CDR2 SVGEGT. The DNA of the CDR3 is TGTGCCAGCAGACGTGAGGGCTACGAGCAGTACTTC. Its translation: CASRREGYEQYF.

This clonotype appeared a few times. The gene calls are TRBV4-3 and TRBJ1-1; D not resolved. Germline CDR1 and CDR2: LGHNA and YSLEER. The germline V and J ends were trimmed by 0 bases and 1 base, with 6 bases remaining between them. This CDR3 has 14 residues. The CDR3 sequence is CASSQDRPNTEAFF. CDR3 DNA sequence: TGCGCCAGCAGCCAAGACAGGCCGAACACTGAAGCTTTCTTT.